This entry concerns a single TCR beta chain. Trimming took 1 base from V and 3 from J, leaving 7 bases between them. This CDR3 is 15 amino acids long. Germline V gene lookup returns CDR1 SEHNR and CDR2 FQNEAQ (reference sequence). The entry originates in a study of T cell responses to AZD1222 COVID-19 vaccine. Assay used: immunoSEQ multiplex PCR; TCRdb lists only in-frame clones, some missing. This table has roughly 110,000 clones, about 90% appearing once. Sample: peripheral blood, taken on day 0 of AZD1222 vaccination. The receptor was derived from an adult in good health. The J gene is TRBJ2-6, the V gene TRBV7-9; D is unclear. DNA of the CDR3: TGTGCCAGCAGCTTAGGCTCCTTTGGGGCCAACGTCCTGACTTTC. Encoded protein: CASSLGSFGANVLTF.